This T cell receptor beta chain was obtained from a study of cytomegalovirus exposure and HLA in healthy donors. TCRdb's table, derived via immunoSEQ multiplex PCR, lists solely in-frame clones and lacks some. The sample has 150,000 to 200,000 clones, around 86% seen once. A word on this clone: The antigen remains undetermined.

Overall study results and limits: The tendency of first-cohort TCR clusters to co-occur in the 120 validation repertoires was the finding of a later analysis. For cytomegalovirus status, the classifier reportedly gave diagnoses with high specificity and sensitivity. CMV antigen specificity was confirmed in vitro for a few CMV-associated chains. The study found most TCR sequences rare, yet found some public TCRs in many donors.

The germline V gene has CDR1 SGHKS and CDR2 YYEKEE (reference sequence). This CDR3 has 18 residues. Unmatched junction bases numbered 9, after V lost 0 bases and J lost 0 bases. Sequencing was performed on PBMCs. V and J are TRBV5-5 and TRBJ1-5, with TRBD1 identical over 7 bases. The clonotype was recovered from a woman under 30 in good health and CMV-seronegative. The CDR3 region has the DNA TGTGCCAGCAGCTTGGGCCCATTGACAGGGAGTAGCAATCAGCCCCAGCATTTT. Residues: CASSLGPLTGSSNQPQHF.